Described below is a single TCR beta chain sequence and its context. The antigen remains unidentified. This entry belongs to a study of T cell repertoires in cytomegalovirus infection. General observations from the study: Totalled public TCR beta family frequency picked out people who carried CMV plus the relevant HLA. Dominating the ex vivo response were HLA-C-restricted CMV-specific TCR beta clonotypes.

Via MiXCR, TCRdb re-called the reads, giving one row per CDR3 protein. Of about 890,000 distinct CDR3 sequences detected, 30% to 40% appear once; the ten largest clones hold 11% to 15%. Trimming removed 11 bases at V and 6 bases at J, with 21 bases between. The CDR3 is 14 residues long. The TCR comes from a human donor in good health (CMV status not recorded). Some clones in this sample may be carry-over from other donors' samples. The J gene is TRBJ2-3, the V gene TRBV12-3 or TRBV12-4; D call uncertain. This sample comprised cultured CD8+ T cells from PBMCs, obtained from culture after CMV antigen stimulation. CDR3 DNA sequence: TGTGCCGGTGCGGTAGGGCGGTTTAGGGATACGCAGTATTTT. Translated, it gives CAGAVGRFRDTQYF.